These T cell receptor beta chains were read from a single sample in a study of T cells after yellow fever vaccination. TCRdb called the 5' RACE reads again in MiXCR, with one record for every CDR3 protein. The table records approximately 580,000 distinct CDR3 sequences, less than 20% of them present only once. The material sequenced was PBMCs, taken more than 4 days after the first yellow fever vaccination. These receptors were collected from a man aged 18 to 30 who received the YFV17D yellow fever vaccine. The CDR3 runs from the conserved cysteine through the conserved F or W. Fields, in order: CDR3 protein, CDR3 DNA, J gene, clone size, V gene, D gene, CDR3 length. The D gene is left open where the match is weak. Rows may omit the clone size; those that give it use once, few, many or a size class.

CDR3aa: CSARASGTEAFF
CDR3nt: TGCAGTGCTAGAGCGTCCGGGACTGAAGCTTTCTTT
j_gene: TRBJ1-1
abundance: -
v_gene: TRBV20-1
d_gene: -
len: 12

CDR3aa: CASSRRDRVKGDTEAFF
CDR3nt: TGTGCCAGCAGCCGCAGAGACAGGGTAAAAGGGGACACTGAAGCTTTCTTT
j_gene: TRBJ1-1
abundance: -
v_gene: TRBV7-6
d_gene: TRBD1
len: 17

CDR3aa: CASVPQGGDTQYF
CDR3nt: TGTGCCAGCGTCCCACAGGGGGGAGATACGCAGTATTTT
j_gene: TRBJ2-3
abundance: -
v_gene: TRBV6-1
d_gene: TRBD1
len: 13

CDR3aa: CSARRFGLYGYTF
CDR3nt: TGCAGTGCTAGAAGGTTCGGGCTCTATGGCTACACCTTC
j_gene: TRBJ1-2
abundance: few
v_gene: TRBV20-1
d_gene: -
len: 13

CDR3aa: CASDSGGPGWDTQYF
CDR3nt: TGCGCCAGCGATTCTGGGGGGCCCGGTTGGGATACGCAGTATTTT
j_gene: TRBJ2-3
abundance: -
v_gene: TRBV5-1
d_gene: -
len: 15

CDR3aa: CASSQERGAQETQYF
CDR3nt: TGTGCCAGCAGCCAAGAACGGGGGGCCCAAGAGACCCAGTACTTC
j_gene: TRBJ2-5
abundance: many
v_gene: TRBV4-2
d_gene: -
len: 15

CDR3aa: CASKQAAGGYTF
CDR3nt: TGTGCCAGCAAGCAGGCCGCGGGGGGCTACACCTTC
j_gene: TRBJ1-2
abundance: -
v_gene: TRBV28
d_gene: -
len: 12

CDR3aa: CASSLVAGQAFF
CDR3nt: TGTGCCAGCAGCTTAGTTGCGGGACAAGCTTTCTTT
j_gene: TRBJ1-1
abundance: few
v_gene: TRBV7-9
d_gene: -
len: 12

CDR3aa: CASSSGPLGYTF
CDR3nt: TGTGCCAGCAGTTCCGGACCTTTAGGCTACACCTTC
j_gene: TRBJ1-2
abundance: -
v_gene: TRBV12-3/TRBV12-4
d_gene: -
len: 12

CDR3aa: CASSLFRGREGGELFF
CDR3nt: TGTGCCAGCAGCCTCTTCCGGGGAAGGGAAGGCGGGGAGCTGTTTTTT
j_gene: TRBJ2-2
abundance: -
v_gene: TRBV7-2
d_gene: -
len: 16

CDR3aa: CASSPGVKYGYTF
CDR3nt: TGCGCCAGCAGCCCAGGGGTTAAATATGGCTACACCTTC
j_gene: TRBJ1-2
abundance: -
v_gene: TRBV4-3
d_gene: -
len: 13

CDR3aa: CASSPLLNEAFF
CDR3nt: TGTGCCAGCAGCCCCCTCTTAAATGAAGCTTTCTTT
j_gene: TRBJ1-1
abundance: -
v_gene: TRBV9
d_gene: -
len: 12

CDR3aa: CASSIFRSSNQPQHF
CDR3nt: TGTGCCAGTAGTATATTCAGGTCAAGCAATCAGCCCCAGCATTTT
j_gene: TRBJ1-5
abundance: -
v_gene: TRBV19
d_gene: -
len: 15

CDR3aa: CASSQSTGGANQPQHF
CDR3nt: TGTGCCAGCAGTCAATCGACAGGGGGCGCGAATCAGCCCCAGCATTTT
j_gene: TRBJ1-5
abundance: -
v_gene: TRBV12-3/TRBV12-4
d_gene: TRBD1
len: 16

CDR3aa: CSARGTSGASIYEQYF
CDR3nt: TGCAGTGCTAGAGGGACTAGCGGGGCTTCGATCTACGAGCAGTACTTC
j_gene: TRBJ2-7
abundance: -
v_gene: TRBV20-1
d_gene: TRBD2
len: 16

CDR3aa: CASSLTGQNSYNEQFF
CDR3nt: TGCGCCAGCAGCTTGACGGGACAGAACTCCTACAATGAGCAGTTCTTC
j_gene: TRBJ2-1
abundance: -
v_gene: TRBV5-1
d_gene: TRBD1
len: 16

CDR3aa: CATRAGGRDHGYTF
CDR3nt: TGTGCCACCAGGGCGGGGGGCAGGGATCATGGCTACACCTTC
j_gene: TRBJ1-2
abundance: -
v_gene: TRBV15
d_gene: -
len: 14

CDR3aa: CASSLPQTGNYGYTF
CDR3nt: TGTGCCAGCAGTTTACCGCAGACAGGGAACTATGGCTACACCTTC
j_gene: TRBJ1-2
abundance: -
v_gene: TRBV7-2
d_gene: TRBD1
len: 15

CDR3aa: CASSKREGRVTDTQYF
CDR3nt: TGTGCCAGCAGCAAAAGAGAGGGAAGGGTCACAGATACGCAGTATTTT
j_gene: TRBJ2-3
abundance: few
v_gene: TRBV21-1
d_gene: -
len: 16

CDR3aa: CASSARGTSRDEQYF
CDR3nt: TGTGCCAGCAGCGCCCGAGGGACTAGTCGCGACGAGCAGTACTTC
j_gene: TRBJ2-7
abundance: -
v_gene: TRBV7-8
d_gene: TRBD2
len: 15

CDR3aa: CASSEGQNTEAFF
CDR3nt: TGTGCCAGCTCGGAGGGACAGAACACTGAAGCTTTCTTT
j_gene: TRBJ1-1
abundance: -
v_gene: TRBV18
d_gene: -
len: 13

CDR3aa: CASHRFGSTYEQYF
CDR3nt: TGTGCCAGCCACAGGTTCGGAAGTACCTACGAGCAGTACTTC
j_gene: TRBJ2-7
abundance: -
v_gene: TRBV6-1
d_gene: -
len: 14

CDR3aa: CASSHPVYNRTSYGYTF
CDR3nt: TGTGCCAGCAGCCATCCGGTGTACAATCGGACGAGCTATGGCTACACCTTC
j_gene: TRBJ1-2
abundance: -
v_gene: TRBV7-9
d_gene: -
len: 17

CDR3aa: CASSTLLAGSNTGELFF
CDR3nt: TGTGCCAGCAGCACCCTACTAGCGGGGTCGAACACCGGGGAGCTGTTTTTT
j_gene: TRBJ2-2
abundance: few
v_gene: TRBV7-2
d_gene: TRBD2
len: 17

CDR3aa: CASSQDSDAYGADTQYF
CDR3nt: TGCGCCAGCAGCCAAGACTCTGACGCCTACGGGGCAGATACGCAGTATTTT
j_gene: TRBJ2-3
abundance: few
v_gene: TRBV4-1
d_gene: -
len: 17

CDR3aa: CASSSSGGETDTQYF
CDR3nt: TGTGCCAGCAGCTCGTCGGGGGGGGAGACAGATACGCAGTATTTT
j_gene: TRBJ2-3
abundance: -
v_gene: TRBV11-3
d_gene: TRBD2
len: 15

CDR3aa: CASSLEFKGTARGTQYF
CDR3nt: TGTGCCAGCAGCTTAGAATTCAAGGGGACTGCTCGGGGGACCCAGTACTTC
j_gene: TRBJ2-5
abundance: many
v_gene: TRBV11-2
d_gene: -
len: 17

CDR3aa: CASSEPTTDARKYF
CDR3nt: TGCGCCAGCAGTGAACCGACCACGGATGCGCGAAAGTACTTC
j_gene: TRBJ2-5
abundance: -
v_gene: TRBV5-1
d_gene: -
len: 14

CDR3aa: CASSQELGGGRPLHF
CDR3nt: TGCGCCAGCAGCCAAGAATTAGGAGGGGGCAGGCCCCTCCACTTT
j_gene: TRBJ1-6
abundance: few
v_gene: TRBV4-1
d_gene: TRBD1
len: 15

CDR3aa: CASSYAQLGFYGYTF
CDR3nt: TGTGCCAGCAGTTACGCGCAGCTGGGCTTCTATGGCTACACCTTC
j_gene: TRBJ1-2
abundance: -
v_gene: TRBV6-2/TRBV6-3
d_gene: -
len: 15

CDR3aa: CASSPRVGQPQHF
CDR3nt: TGTGCCAGCAGCCCCCGGGTAGGTCAGCCCCAGCATTTT
j_gene: TRBJ1-5
abundance: many
v_gene: TRBV7-2
d_gene: -
len: 13

CDR3aa: CASSGGANIQYF
CDR3nt: TGTGCCAGCAGCGGGGGGGCGAACATTCAGTACTTC
j_gene: TRBJ2-4
abundance: few
v_gene: TRBV9
d_gene: -
len: 12

CDR3aa: CAMGPGVLRQRLTGELFF
CDR3nt: TGTGCCATGGGCCCGGGGGTACTCCGACAGCGACTCACCGGGGAGCTGTTTTTT
j_gene: TRBJ2-2
abundance: -
v_gene: TRBV5-6
d_gene: -
len: 18

CDR3aa: CASSSDRENQPQHF
CDR3nt: TGTGCCAGCAGCTCGGACAGGGAGAATCAGCCCCAGCATTTT
j_gene: TRBJ1-5
abundance: few
v_gene: TRBV7-6
d_gene: TRBD1
len: 14

CDR3aa: CSSGTAGEQYF
CDR3nt: TGCAGTTCCGGGACCGCGGGCGAGCAGTACTTC
j_gene: TRBJ2-7
abundance: -
v_gene: TRBV20-1
d_gene: -
len: 11

CDR3aa: CASSVTASGYMTELFF
CDR3nt: TGTGCCAGCAGTGTGACAGCCTCTGGCTATATGACGGAACTGTTTTTT
j_gene: TRBJ1-4
abundance: -
v_gene: TRBV2
d_gene: -
len: 16

CDR3aa: CASSTGTGAETQYF
CDR3nt: TGCGCCAGCAGCACGGGGACAGGCGCGGAGACCCAGTACTTC
j_gene: TRBJ2-5
abundance: few
v_gene: TRBV5-1
d_gene: TRBD1
len: 14

CDR3aa: CASSITGVQETQYF
CDR3nt: TGTGCCAGCAGCATTACAGGGGTACAAGAGACCCAGTACTTC
j_gene: TRBJ2-5
abundance: -
v_gene: TRBV7-9
d_gene: TRBD1
len: 14

CDR3aa: CASSLVGLSQPQHF
CDR3nt: TGTGCCAGCAGCTTAGTAGGGTTGAGTCAGCCCCAGCATTTT
j_gene: TRBJ1-5
abundance: -
v_gene: TRBV7-8
d_gene: -
len: 14

CDR3aa: CASRRDSLNSPLHF
CDR3nt: TGTGCCAGCAGAAGGGACAGCTTGAATTCACCCCTCCACTTT
j_gene: TRBJ1-6
abundance: few
v_gene: TRBV2
d_gene: TRBD1
len: 14

CDR3aa: CASSRIGVYEQFF
CDR3nt: TGTGCCAGCAGCCGGATAGGGGTTTATGAGCAGTTCTTC
j_gene: TRBJ2-1
abundance: few
v_gene: TRBV7-9
d_gene: -
len: 13

CDR3aa: CAISASGGLNEQFF
CDR3nt: TGTGCCATCAGTGCTAGCGGGGGCCTCAATGAGCAGTTCTTC
j_gene: TRBJ2-1
abundance: few
v_gene: TRBV10-3
d_gene: TRBD2
len: 14

CDR3aa: CASSPQLAGGLEQFF
CDR3nt: TGTGCCAGCAGCCCACAACTAGCGGGGGGTCTCGAGCAGTTCTTC
j_gene: TRBJ2-1
abundance: -
v_gene: TRBV7-2
d_gene: TRBD2
len: 15

CDR3aa: CASSFSGGAVPGELFF
CDR3nt: TGTGCCAGCAGCTTTAGCGGGGGGGCGGTCCCCGGGGAGCTGTTTTTT
j_gene: TRBJ2-2
abundance: few
v_gene: TRBV7-2
d_gene: TRBD2
len: 16

CDR3aa: CATRGQLYGYTF
CDR3nt: TGTGCCACGCGGGGACAGCTCTATGGCTACACCTTC
j_gene: TRBJ1-2
abundance: -
v_gene: TRBV7-9
d_gene: TRBD1
len: 12

CDR3aa: CASYRVDGYGYTF
CDR3nt: TGTGCCAGTTATCGGGTCGATGGGTATGGCTACACCTTC
j_gene: TRBJ1-2
abundance: -
v_gene: TRBV6-6
d_gene: -
len: 13

CDR3aa: CARSRTELFF
CDR3nt: TGTGCCAGGAGTCGGACTGAACTGTTTTTT
j_gene: TRBJ1-4
abundance: -
v_gene: TRBV12-3/TRBV12-4
d_gene: -
len: 10